The clone carrying this TCR beta chain was detected ten times or more. Its antigen is not known. Researchers attached unique molecular identifiers to individual cDNA molecules. MiXCR, run by TCRdb on the 5' RACE reads, gives a single entry per CDR3 protein. The table lists tens of thousands of distinct CDR3 sequences, around 6.1% of them singletons. The CDR3 totals 15 residues. Germline-derived CDR1 and CDR2 are SGHTS and YDEGEE. V was clipped by 1 base and J by 6 bases; unmatched bases: 3. The source of the sample is a study of early T cells in non-severe SARS-CoV-2 infection. Study information: Sequencing used unsorted whole-blood bulk RNA, so chains lack pairing.

Study findings and constraints: The matching step, a VDJdb search, favored anti-spike CD8 responses and missed private and CD4 specificities.

This chain joins TRBV5-8 and TRBJ1-6; TRBD1 matches at 8 bases. The specimen was whole blood, collected at baseline. This sequence originates from an adult who was a healthcare worker with PCR-confirmed SARS-CoV-2 infection or an uninfected control (not recorded which). The CDR3 DNA is TGTGCCAGCAGCTTGCAGGGGGCGGTTAATTCACCCCTCCACTTT. Translated: CASSLQGAVNSPLHF.